The source of this TCR beta chain is a study of response to subunit inactivated influenza vaccine. Study-wide results and caveats: Few additional T cells are recruited per seasonal influenza vaccination, authors suggested.

The CDR3 consists of 17 residues. Germline lookup yields CDR1 DFQATT and CDR2 SNEGSKA (reference sequence). Trimming removed 6 bases from V and 6 bases from J, with 29 bases in between. TCRdb re-analysed the RT-PCR reads in MiXCR, keeping a single row per CDR3 protein. Among 560,000 or so distinct CDR3 sequences listed, 7.6% were seen once. This clonotype was picked up a small number of times. What it recognizes is unknown. The J gene is TRBJ1-1, the V gene TRBV20-1, with D perhaps matching TRBD1 (5 bases). The specimen comprised PBMCs from blood, sampled approximately 25 months after vaccination. This sequence originates from a man aged 45 to 70 who received an inactivated influenza vaccine. For the CDR3, the DNA is TGCAGTGCCAGGGAAGGGGTCCGGGTAAGGATGATAGCTGAAGCTTTCTTT. Protein sequence: CSAREGVRVRMIAEAFF.